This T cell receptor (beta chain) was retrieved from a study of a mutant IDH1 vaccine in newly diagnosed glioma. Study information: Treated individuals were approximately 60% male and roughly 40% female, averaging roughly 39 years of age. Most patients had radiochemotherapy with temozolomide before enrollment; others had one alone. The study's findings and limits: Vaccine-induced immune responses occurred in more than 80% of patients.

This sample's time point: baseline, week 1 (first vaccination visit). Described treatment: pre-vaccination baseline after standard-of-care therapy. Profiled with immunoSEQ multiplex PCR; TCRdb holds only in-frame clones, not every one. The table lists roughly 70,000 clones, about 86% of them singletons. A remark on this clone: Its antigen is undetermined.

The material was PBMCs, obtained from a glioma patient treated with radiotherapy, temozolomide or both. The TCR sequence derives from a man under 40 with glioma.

Here the CDR3 reads CASSELKVTGIWFEKLFF. The CDR3, as DNA: TGTGCCAGCAGTGAATTAAAGGTGACAGGGATATGGTTCGAAAAACTGTTTTTT. This chain connects TRBV25-1 to TRBJ1-4; the match to TRBD1 covers 7 bases. Germline V gives CDR1 MGHDK, CDR2 SYGVNS. The V and J ends lost 1 base and 8 bases, in that order; junction bases with no gene match: 16. This CDR3 region has 18 residues. The whole variable domain, filled in from reference TRBV25-1 and TRBJ1-4, reads EADIYQTPRYLVIGTGKKITLECSQTMGHDKMYWYQQDPGMELHLIHYSYGVNSTEKGDLSSESTVSRIRTEHFPLTLESARPSHTSQYLCASSELKVTGIWFEKLFFGSGTQLSVL.